The TCR beta chain under discussion was sequenced for a study of CD8 T cells in Susac syndrome. The CDR3 is 14 amino acids. Unmatched junction bases numbered 10, after V lost 4 bases and J lost 8 bases. Germline V lookup: CDR1 SGHDT, CDR2 YYEEEE. TCR beta from blood CD8+ and CD4+ T cells was sequenced. Negative isolation was applied to CD8+ and CD4+ T cells, and FACS enrichment was applied to TEMRA cells. Random hexamers were used to reverse transcribe an amount of about 0.45 to 1 ug RNA. It was immunoSEQ multiplex PCR that amplified TCR beta CDR3 across 54 Vbeta and 13 Jbeta. TCRdb re-derived calls from the immunoSEQ multiplex PCR reads in MiXCR, one entry per CDR3 protein. The table lists roughly 70,000 distinct CDR3 sequences, 95% to 96% of them singletons, with 0.1% to 0.12% in the top ten.

Sequenced sample: CD4+ T cells from PBMCs. The chain uses TRBV5-6 and TRBJ1-2, with TRBD1 matching over 8 bases. This clonotype originated in a human donor with multiple sclerosis. The CDR3 DNA follows: TGTGCCAGCAGCCACGCGGGACAGGAGAGAGGCTACACCTTC. Translated, it gives CASSHAGQERGYTF.